Listed below are T cell receptor beta chains from one sample, sequenced in a study of resident and recirculating memory T cells in vitiligo. Repertoires were generated with immunoSEQ multiplex PCR, while TCRdb's copy carries only in-frame clones and drops some. This table holds 40,000 to 50,000 clones, around 90% found once. Sequencing was done on a sample of blood. These receptor sequences come from a male donor with vitiligo. CDR3s include the opening cysteine and the closing phenylalanine or tryptophan. Each record gives: V gene, clone size, J gene, D gene, CDR3 length, CDR3 protein, CDR3 DNA. A D gene is named only where the DNA matches it firmly. Clone size appears in some rows only: once, few, many, or a class for an expanded clone.

V gene: TRBV7-3; clone size: .; J gene: TRBJ1-1; D gene: .; CDR3 length: 14; CDR3 protein: CASSLTGGNTEAFF; CDR3 DNA: TGTGCCAGCAGCTTAACAGGGGGGAACACTGAAGCTTTCTTT
V gene: TRBV7-9; clone size: .; J gene: TRBJ2-5; D gene: .; CDR3 length: 13; CDR3 protein: CASSSIVWETQYF; CDR3 DNA: TGTGCCAGCAGCTCTATAGTGTGGGAGACCCAGTACTTC
V gene: TRBV6-6; clone size: .; J gene: TRBJ2-3; D gene: .; CDR3 length: 14; CDR3 protein: CASSRRGLTDTQYF; CDR3 DNA: TGTGCCAGCAGTCGACGGGGTCTCACAGATACGCAGTATTTT
V gene: TRBV7-6; clone size: .; J gene: TRBJ1-5; D gene: TRBD1; CDR3 length: 16; CDR3 protein: CASSPYDRGGNQPQHF; CDR3 DNA: TGTGCCAGCAGCCCTTACGACAGGGGGGGGAATCAGCCCCAGCATTTT
V gene: TRBV19; clone size: .; J gene: TRBJ2-3; D gene: TRBD2; CDR3 length: 14; CDR3 protein: CASSIRLAADTQYF; CDR3 DNA: TGTGCCAGTAGTATCCGACTAGCCGCAGATACGCAGTATTTT
V gene: TRBV4-3; clone size: .; J gene: TRBJ2-1; D gene: TRBD2; CDR3 length: 15; CDR3 protein: CASSRLAGSGNEQFF; CDR3 DNA: TGCGCCAGCAGCCGACTAGCGGGGAGCGGCAATGAGCAGTTCTTC
V gene: TRBV5-1; clone size: .; J gene: TRBJ1-2; D gene: TRBD1; CDR3 length: 15; CDR3 protein: CASSSGGDRGHGYTF; CDR3 DNA: TGCGCCAGCAGCTCGGGAGGTGACAGGGGGCATGGCTACACCTTC
V gene: TRBV5-1; clone size: once; J gene: TRBJ1-2; D gene: TRBD1; CDR3 length: 15; CDR3 protein: CASSFTGVPNYGYTF; CDR3 DNA: TGCGCCAGCAGCTTTACAGGGGTACCTAACTATGGCTACACCTTC
V gene: TRBV5-8; clone size: few; J gene: TRBJ1-6; D gene: .; CDR3 length: 14; CDR3 protein: CASSVGLSNSPLHF; CDR3 DNA: TGTGCCAGCAGCGTCGGACTGTCGAATTCACCCCTCCACTTT
V gene: TRBV11-3; clone size: .; J gene: TRBJ2-2; D gene: .; CDR3 length: 16; CDR3 protein: CASSLGGTFFTGELFF; CDR3 DNA: TGTGCCAGCAGCTTAGGTGGGACTTTCTTCACCGGGGAGCTGTTTTTT
V gene: TRBV4-3; clone size: .; J gene: TRBJ1-2; D gene: .; CDR3 length: 13; CDR3 protein: CASSQSGVYGYTF; CDR3 DNA: TGCGCCAGCAGCCAATCGGGAGTGTATGGCTACACCTTC
V gene: TRBV5-1; clone size: .; J gene: TRBJ2-5; D gene: .; CDR3 length: 15; CDR3 protein: CASSFRGFKEETQYF; CDR3 DNA: TGCGCCAGCAGCTTTCGGGGGTTTAAAGAAGAGACCCAGTACTTC
V gene: TRBV7-9; clone size: .; J gene: TRBJ2-5; D gene: TRBD1; CDR3 length: 13; CDR3 protein: CASSADRGETQYF; CDR3 DNA: TGTGCCAGCAGCGCTGACAGGGGGGAGACCCAGTACTTC
V gene: TRBV5-4; clone size: .; J gene: TRBJ2-1; D gene: TRBD1; CDR3 length: 13; CDR3 protein: CASSPGQANEQFF; CDR3 DNA: TGTGCCAGCAGCCCGGGACAGGCCAATGAGCAGTTCTTC
V gene: TRBV7-6; clone size: few; J gene: TRBJ1-6; D gene: TRBD1; CDR3 length: 16; CDR3 protein: CASSLGRDSSNSPLHF; CDR3 DNA: TGTGCCAGCAGCTTAGGGCGGGACAGCTCAAATTCACCCCTCCACTTT
V gene: TRBV13; clone size: .; J gene: TRBJ1-3; D gene: .; CDR3 length: 14; CDR3 protein: CASTPRGSGNTIYF; CDR3 DNA: TGTGCCAGCACCCCACGGGGGTCTGGAAACACCATATATTTT
V gene: TRBV2; clone size: .; J gene: TRBJ2-3; D gene: TRBD2; CDR3 length: 15; CDR3 protein: CASKGTSGGEYTQYF; CDR3 DNA: TGTGCCAGCAAAGGGACTAGCGGGGGGGAATATACGCAGTATTTT
V gene: TRBV7-7; clone size: .; J gene: TRBJ2-2; D gene: .; CDR3 length: 14; CDR3 protein: CASSPGDSWGELFF; CDR3 DNA: TGTGCTAGCAGCCCTGGGGACTCCTGGGGGGAGCTGTTTTTT
V gene: TRBV6-6; clone size: .; J gene: TRBJ2-7; D gene: .; CDR3 length: 14; CDR3 protein: CASRDLANSYEQYF; CDR3 DNA: TGTGCCAGCAGGGACCTAGCCAACTCCTACGAGCAGTACTTC
V gene: TRBV30; clone size: once; J gene: TRBJ1-2; D gene: .; CDR3 length: 15; CDR3 protein: CAWSRDITNSYGYTF; CDR3 DNA: TGTGCCTGGTCCCGGGACATCACAAATTCCTATGGCTACACCTTC
V gene: TRBV27; clone size: .; J gene: TRBJ2-2; D gene: .; CDR3 length: 16; CDR3 protein: CASGSQGTQNTGELFF; CDR3 DNA: TGTGCCAGCGGTTCACAGGGAACCCAGAACACCGGGGAGCTGTTTTTT
V gene: TRBV7-2; clone size: once; J gene: TRBJ2-5; D gene: .; CDR3 length: 14; CDR3 protein: CASSPRVGQETQYF; CDR3 DNA: TGTGCCAGCAGCCCCAGGGTGGGCCAAGAGACCCAGTACTTC
V gene: TRBV2; clone size: .; J gene: TRBJ1-1; D gene: .; CDR3 length: 14; CDR3 protein: CASSESTGLTEAFF; CDR3 DNA: TGTGCCAGCAGCGAATCTACAGGGTTGACTGAAGCTTTCTTT
V gene: TRBV7-7; clone size: .; J gene: TRBJ2-5; D gene: TRBD2; CDR3 length: 13; CDR3 protein: CASSLAGRETQYF; CDR3 DNA: TGTGCTAGCAGCCTAGCGGGGAGGGAGACCCAGTACTTC
V gene: TRBV6-5; clone size: once; J gene: TRBJ2-5; D gene: .; CDR3 length: 12; CDR3 protein: CASSQEGQTQYF; CDR3 DNA: TGTGCCAGCAGCCAGGAGGGCCAGACCCAGTACTTC
V gene: TRBV25-1; clone size: few; J gene: TRBJ2-2; D gene: .; CDR3 length: 16; CDR3 protein: CASSEVGEGGSGELFF; CDR3 DNA: TGTGCCAGCAGTGAGGTTGGGGAAGGAGGATCCGGGGAGCTGTTTTTT
V gene: TRBV25-1; clone size: .; J gene: TRBJ1-2; D gene: .; CDR3 length: 13; CDR3 protein: CASGPDRDYGYTF; CDR3 DNA: TGTGCTAGCGGACCTGACAGAGACTATGGCTACACCTTC
V gene: TRBV13; clone size: .; J gene: TRBJ2-1; D gene: TRBD2; CDR3 length: 13; CDR3 protein: CASSPLQRGEQFF; CDR3 DNA: TGTGCCAGCAGCCCCCTTCAGCGGGGTGAGCAGTTCTTC
V gene: TRBV5-6; clone size: .; J gene: TRBJ2-4; D gene: .; CDR3 length: 17; CDR3 protein: CASSLGELRLAKNIQYF; CDR3 DNA: TGTGCCAGCAGCTTGGGTGAGCTGCGTTTAGCCAAAAACATTCAGTACTTC
V gene: TRBV7-9; clone size: .; J gene: TRBJ1-1; D gene: .; CDR3 length: 13; CDR3 protein: CASSALGGTEAFF; CDR3 DNA: TGTGCCAGCAGCGCGTTAGGGGGCACTGAAGCTTTCTTT
V gene: TRBV7-6; clone size: .; J gene: TRBJ2-1; D gene: TRBD2; CDR3 length: 18; CDR3 protein: CASSLAMLAGGRYNEQFF; CDR3 DNA: TGTGCCAGCAGCTTAGCGATGCTAGCGGGGGGACGCTACAATGAGCAGTTCTTC
V gene: TRBV7-6; clone size: .; J gene: TRBJ2-7; D gene: TRBD2; CDR3 length: 16; CDR3 protein: CASSKGPTSGGYEQYF; CDR3 DNA: TGTGCCAGCAGCAAAGGCCCGACTAGCGGGGGATACGAGCAGTACTTC